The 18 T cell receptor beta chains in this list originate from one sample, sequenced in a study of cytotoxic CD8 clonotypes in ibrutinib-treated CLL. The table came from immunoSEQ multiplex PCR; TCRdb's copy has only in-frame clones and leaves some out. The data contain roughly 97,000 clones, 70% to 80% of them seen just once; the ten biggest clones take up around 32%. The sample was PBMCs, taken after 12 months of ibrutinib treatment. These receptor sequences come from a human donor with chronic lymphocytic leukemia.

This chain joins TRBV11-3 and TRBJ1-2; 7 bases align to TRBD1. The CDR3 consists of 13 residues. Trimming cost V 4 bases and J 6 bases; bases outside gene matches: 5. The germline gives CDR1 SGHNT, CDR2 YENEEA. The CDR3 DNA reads TGTGCCAGCAGCTACAGGGGTTCAGATGGCTACACCTTC. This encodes CASSYRGSDGYTF.

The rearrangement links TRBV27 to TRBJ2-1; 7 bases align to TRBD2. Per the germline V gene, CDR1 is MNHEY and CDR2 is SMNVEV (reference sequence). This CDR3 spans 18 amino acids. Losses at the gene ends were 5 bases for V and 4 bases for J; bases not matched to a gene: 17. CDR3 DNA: TGTGCCAGCAGTAAGCGGACTCTGACGGGGGGTATTTACAATGAGCAGTTCTTC. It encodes CASSKRTLTGGIYNEQFF.

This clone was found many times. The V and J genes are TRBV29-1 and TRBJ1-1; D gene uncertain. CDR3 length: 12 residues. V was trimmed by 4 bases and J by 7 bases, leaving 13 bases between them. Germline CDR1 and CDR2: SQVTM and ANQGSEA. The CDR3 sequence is CSVGEGLGEAFF. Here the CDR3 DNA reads TGCAGCGTTGGGGAGGGTCTGGGTGAAGCTTTCTTT.

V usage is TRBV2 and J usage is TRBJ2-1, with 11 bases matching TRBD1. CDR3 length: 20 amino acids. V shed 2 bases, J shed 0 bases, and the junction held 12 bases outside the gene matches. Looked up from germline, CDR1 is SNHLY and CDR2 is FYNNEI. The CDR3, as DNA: TGTGCCAGCAGTGAAATTCTCGTTGCTGGGACAGGGGGCTCCTACAATGAGCAGTTCTTC. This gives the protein CASSEILVAGTGGSYNEQFF.

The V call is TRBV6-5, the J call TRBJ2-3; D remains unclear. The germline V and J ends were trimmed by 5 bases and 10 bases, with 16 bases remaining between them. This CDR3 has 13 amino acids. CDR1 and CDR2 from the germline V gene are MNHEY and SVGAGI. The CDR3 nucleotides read TGTGCCAGCAGTCCCGACTTCCGCGCTGCGCAGTATTTT. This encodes CASSPDFRAAQYF.

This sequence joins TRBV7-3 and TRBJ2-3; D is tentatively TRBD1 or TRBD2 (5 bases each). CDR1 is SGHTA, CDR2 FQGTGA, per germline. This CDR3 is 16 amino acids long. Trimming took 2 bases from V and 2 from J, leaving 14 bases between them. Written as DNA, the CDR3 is TGTGCCAGCAGCTTACGGGGCACGATTCTCACAGATACGCAGTATTTT. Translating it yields CASSLRGTILTDTQYF.

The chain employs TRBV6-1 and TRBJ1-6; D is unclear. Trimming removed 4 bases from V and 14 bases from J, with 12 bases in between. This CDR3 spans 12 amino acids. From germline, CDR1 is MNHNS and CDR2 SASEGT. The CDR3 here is CASSAQEEALHF. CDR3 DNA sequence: TGTGCCAGCAGTGCCCAGGAAGAGGCCCTCCACTTT.

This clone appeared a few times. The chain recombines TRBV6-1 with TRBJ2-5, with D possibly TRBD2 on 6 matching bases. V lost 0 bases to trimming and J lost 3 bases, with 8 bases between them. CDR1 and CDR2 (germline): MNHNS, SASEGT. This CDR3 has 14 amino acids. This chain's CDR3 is CASSEAGTEETQYF. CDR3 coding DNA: TGTGCCAGCAGTGAAGCCGGGACTGAAGAGACCCAGTACTTC.

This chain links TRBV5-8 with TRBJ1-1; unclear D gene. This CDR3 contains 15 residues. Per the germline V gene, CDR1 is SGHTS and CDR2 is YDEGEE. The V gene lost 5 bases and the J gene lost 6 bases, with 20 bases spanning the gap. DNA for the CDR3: TGTGCCAGCAGACCCCCTGGCTCCTTTGACGCTGAAGCTTTCTTT. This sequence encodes CASRPPGSFDAEAFF.

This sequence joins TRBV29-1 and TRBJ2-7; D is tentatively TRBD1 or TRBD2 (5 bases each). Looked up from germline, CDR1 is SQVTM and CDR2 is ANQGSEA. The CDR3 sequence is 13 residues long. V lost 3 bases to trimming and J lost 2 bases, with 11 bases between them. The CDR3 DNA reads TGCAGCGTTGAGGGACCGGGGCCCTACGAGCAGTACTTC. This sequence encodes CSVEGPGPYEQYF.

The CDR3 sequence is CSVLSPYEQYF. The DNA of the CDR3 is TGCAGCGTGCTTAGCCCCTACGAGCAGTACTTC. J is TRBJ2-7 and V is TRBV29-1, with no clear D. This CDR3 contains 11 residues. V was cut by 6 bases and J by 2 bases, with 8 bases left in between. Germline values: CDR1 SQVTM, CDR2 ANQGSEA.

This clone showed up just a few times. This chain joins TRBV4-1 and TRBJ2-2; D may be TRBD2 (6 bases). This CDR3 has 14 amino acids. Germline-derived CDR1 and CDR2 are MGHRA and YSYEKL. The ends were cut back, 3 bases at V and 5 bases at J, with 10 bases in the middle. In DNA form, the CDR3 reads TGCGCCAGCAGCCACGGAGGGAATACCGGGGAGCTGTTTTTT. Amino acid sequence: CASSHGGNTGELFF.

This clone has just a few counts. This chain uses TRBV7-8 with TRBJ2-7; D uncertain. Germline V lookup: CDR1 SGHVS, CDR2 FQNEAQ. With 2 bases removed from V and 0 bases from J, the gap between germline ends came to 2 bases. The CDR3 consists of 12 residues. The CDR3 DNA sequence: TGTGCCAGCAGCTTAAACTCCTACGAGCAGTACTTC. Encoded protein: CASSLNSYEQYF.

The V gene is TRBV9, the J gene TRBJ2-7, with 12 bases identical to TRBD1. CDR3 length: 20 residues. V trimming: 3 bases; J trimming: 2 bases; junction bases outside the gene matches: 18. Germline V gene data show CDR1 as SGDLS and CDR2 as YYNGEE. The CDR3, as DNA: TGTGCCAGCAGCGCAGCCACCCCGGGACAGGGGGCCCTGCGGGCCTACGAGCAGTACTTC. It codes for CASSAATPGQGALRAYEQYF.

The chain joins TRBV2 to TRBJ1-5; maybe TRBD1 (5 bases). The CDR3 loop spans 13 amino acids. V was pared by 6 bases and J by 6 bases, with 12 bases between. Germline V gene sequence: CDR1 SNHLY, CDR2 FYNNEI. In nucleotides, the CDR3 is TGTGCCAGCAGGGGGCAGGCGGGTCAGCCCCAGCATTTT. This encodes CASRGQAGQPQHF.

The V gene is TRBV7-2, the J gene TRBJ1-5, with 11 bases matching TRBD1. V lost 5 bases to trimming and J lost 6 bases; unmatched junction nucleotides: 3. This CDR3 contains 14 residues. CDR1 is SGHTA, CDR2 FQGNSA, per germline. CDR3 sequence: CASSLGQGAQPQHF. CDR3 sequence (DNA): TGTGCCAGCAGCCTAGGACAGGGGGCTCAGCCCCAGCATTTT.

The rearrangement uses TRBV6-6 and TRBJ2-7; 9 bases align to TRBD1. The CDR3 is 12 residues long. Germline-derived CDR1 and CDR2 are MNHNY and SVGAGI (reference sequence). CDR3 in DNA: TGTAAGAGCCGGGACAGGGTATACGAGCAGTACTTC. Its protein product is CKSRDRVYEQYF.

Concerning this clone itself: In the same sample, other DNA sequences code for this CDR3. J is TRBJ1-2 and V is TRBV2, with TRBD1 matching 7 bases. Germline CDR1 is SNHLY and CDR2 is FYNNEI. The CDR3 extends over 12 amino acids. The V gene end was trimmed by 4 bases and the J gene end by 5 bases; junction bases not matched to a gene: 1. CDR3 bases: TGTGCCAGCAGTGGGGACAGTTATGGCTACACCTTC. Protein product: CASSGDSYGYTF. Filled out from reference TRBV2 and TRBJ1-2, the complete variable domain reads EPEVTQTPSHQVTQMGQEVILRCVPISNHLYFYWYRQILGQKVEFLVSFYNNEISEKSEIFDDQFSVERPDGSNFTLKIRSTKLEDSAMYFCASSGDSYGYTFGSGTRLTVV.